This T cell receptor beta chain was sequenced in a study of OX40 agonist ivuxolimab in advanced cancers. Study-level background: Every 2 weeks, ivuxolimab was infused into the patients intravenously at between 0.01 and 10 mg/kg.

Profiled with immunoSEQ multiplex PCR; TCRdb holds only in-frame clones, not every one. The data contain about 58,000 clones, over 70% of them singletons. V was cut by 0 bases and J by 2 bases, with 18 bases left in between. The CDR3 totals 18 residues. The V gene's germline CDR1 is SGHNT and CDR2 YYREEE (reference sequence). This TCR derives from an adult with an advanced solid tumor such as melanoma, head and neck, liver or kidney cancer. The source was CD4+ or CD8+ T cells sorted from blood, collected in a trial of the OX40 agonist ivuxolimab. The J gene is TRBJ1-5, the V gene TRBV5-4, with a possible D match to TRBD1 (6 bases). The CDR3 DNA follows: TGTGCCAGCAGCTTGGGCAAAGACAGGTTCCTCGGCAATCAGCCCCAGCATTTT. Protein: CASSLGKDRFLGNQPQHF. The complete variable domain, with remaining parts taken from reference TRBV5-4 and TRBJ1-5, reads ETGVTQSPTHLIKTRGQQVTLRCSSQSGHNTVSWYQQALGQGPQFIFQYYREEENGRGNFPPRFSGLQFPNYSSELNVNALELDDSALYLCASSLGKDRFLGNQPQHFGDGTRLSIL.